This T cell receptor beta chain was captured in a study of cytomegalovirus exposure and HLA in healthy donors. General study results and limits: Among TCR beta chains, those listed as cytomegalovirus-associated numbered over 150. TCR clusters originating in the first cohort tended to co-occur in the 110 or so validation repertoires, according to a later analysis.

Some clones are missing from TCRdb's copy, which holds only in-frame ones; the method was immunoSEQ multiplex PCR. The table includes tens of thousands of clones, roughly 90% detected once. Germline V gives CDR1 GTSNPN, CDR2 SVGIG (reference sequence). The V segment lost 3 bases and the J segment 6 bases; nucleotides outside the gene matches: 12. The CDR3 has 17 residues. The donors were members of the validation cohort comprising over a hundred subjects, separate from the roughly 670-subject first cohort. As concerns this clone: Its antigen is as yet unknown.

The chain joins TRBV30 to TRBJ2-2, with TRBD2 identical over 11 bases. This TCR derives from a woman aged 18-30 years in good health and CMV-seropositive. The specimen was PBMCs. The DNA of the CDR3 is TGTGCCTGGAGACGGAGTACTAGCGGGAGATTGTCCGGGGAGCTGTTTTTT. Translation: CAWRRSTSGRLSGELFF.